The 2 T cell receptor beta chains in this list originate from one sample, sequenced in a study of shared clonotypes between healthy human individuals. The table came from immunoSEQ multiplex PCR; TCRdb's copy has only in-frame clones and leaves some out. The sample holds some 680,000 clones, less than 80% seen once. Material: memory CD4+ T cells sorted from blood. Noted subset: CD45RA-negative fraction. The receptors come from a woman aged 30 to 39 in good health.

This clone was detected only once. The chain is built from TRBV29-1 and TRBJ1-5; D is ambiguous. Germline values: CDR1 SQVTM, CDR2 ANQGSEA. The V end was cut by 4 bases, the J end by 5 bases, with 12 bases between. This CDR3 is 13 amino acids long. The CDR3 sequence: CSVGAGWDQPQHF. CDR3 DNA: TGCAGCGTTGGGGCGGGTTGGGATCAGCCCCAGCATTTT.

The chain joins TRBV23-1 to TRBJ2-1; TRBD2 is a possible D gene (5 bases). TRBV23-1 is reported as an ORF; its role is uncertain. V was cut by 7 bases and J by 0 bases, with 10 bases left in between. CDR3 length: 14 amino acids. CDR3 sequence: CASMKGASYNEQFF. In DNA, the CDR3 is TGCGCCAGCATGAAGGGAGCCTCCTACAATGAGCAGTTCTTC.